These 9 T cell receptor beta chains originate from one sample sequenced in a study of blood T cell repertoires in COVID-19. Profiling relied on immunoSEQ multiplex PCR, and the TCRdb table lists in-frame clones only, not all of them. Of 200,000 or so clones in the sample, around 87% are singletons; the top ten hold under 3.5%. The material sequenced was PBMCs or T cells enriched from blood (not recorded which). These receptors all stem from a woman aged 18-30 years in a cohort exposed to, infected with or recovered from COVID-19 (not recorded which).

The genes are TRBV7-7 and TRBJ2-2; no firm D call. Germline-derived CDR1 and CDR2 are SSHAT and FNYEAQ (reference sequence). With 4 bases removed from V and 6 bases from J, the gap between germline ends came to 9 bases. This CDR3 comprises 13 residues. The CDR3 DNA reads TGTGCCAGCAGCTCGTCTGCGGCCGGGGAGCTGTTTTTT. It yields the protein CASSSSAAGELFF.

This clone was detected once. V gene TRBV6-5 combines with J gene TRBJ1-3; TRBD1 agrees at 7 bases. CDR3 length: 15 residues. V trimming: 0 bases; J trimming: 4 bases; junction bases outside the gene matches: 3. From germline, CDR1 is MNHEY and CDR2 SVGAGI. In DNA form, the CDR3 reads TGTGCCAGCAGTTACTCCAGGGGGAGGGGAAACACCATATATTTT. It yields the protein CASSYSRGRGNTIYF.

The chain has TRBV29-1 and TRBJ2-2; 10 bases agree with TRBD1. Germline V gene data show CDR1 as SQVTM and CDR2 as ANQGSEA. This CDR3 is 14 amino acids long. V lost 6 bases to trimming and J lost 3 bases; unmatched junction nucleotides: 4. CDR3 in DNA: TGCAGCGTCTCCGGGACAGGGGACACCGGGGAGCTGTTTTTT. Residues: CSVSGTGDTGELFF.

The CDR3 is CASSLRRGATDTQYF. The DNA for the CDR3 is TGCGCCAGCAGCTTGAGGCGGGGGGCCACAGATACGCAGTATTTT. The chain employs TRBV5-1 and TRBJ2-3; 8 positions agree with TRBD2. CDR3 length: 15 amino acids. J lost 2 bases, V lost 1 base, and 3 bases had no gene match. The germline V gene encodes CDR1 SGHRS and CDR2 YFSETQ. The variable domain in full, with the rest retrieved from reference TRBV5-1 and TRBJ2-3, is KAGVTQTPRYLIKTRGQQVTLSCSPISGHRSVSWYQQTPGQGLQFLFEYFSETQRNKGNFPGRFSGRQFSNSRSEMNVSTLELGDSALYLCASSLRRGATDTQYFGPGTRLTVL.

The rearrangement links TRBV7-6 to TRBJ1-1, with D maybe TRBD1 (6 bases). CDR1 and CDR2 (germline): SGHVS, FNYEAQ. This CDR3 has 15 residues. The V and J ends lost 2 bases and 1 base respectively, with 11 bases between them. The CDR3 spells CASSLSGTTNTEAFF. The CDR3, as DNA: TGTGCCAGCAGCTTATCCGGGACAACGAACACTGAAGCTTTCTTT. The entire variable domain, with the rest obtained from reference TRBV7-6 and TRBJ1-1, is as follows: GAGVSQSPRYKVTKRGQDVALRCDPISGHVSLYWYRQALGQGPEFLTYFNYEAQQDKSGLPNDRFSAERPEGSISTLTIQRTEQRDSAMYRCASSLSGTTNTEAFFGQGTRLTVV.

The V and J genes are TRBV7-8 and TRBJ2-5; 7 bases are a match to TRBD1. The V segment lost 6 bases and the J segment 2 bases; nucleotides outside the gene matches: 3. Germline CDR1 and CDR2: SGHVS and FQNEAQ. This CDR3 has 13 amino acids. The CDR3 DNA reads as TGTGCCAGCAGGGGGGACAGTCAAGAGACCCAGTACTTC. Translating gives CASRGDSQETQYF.

In its sample, this clone was seen a few times. The chain is built from TRBV5-1 and TRBJ1-6, with 8 nucleotides matching TRBD1. J lost 7 bases, V lost 4 bases, and 10 bases had no gene match. Germline V gene sequence: CDR1 SGHRS, CDR2 YFSETQ. This CDR3 spans 16 amino acids. CDR3: CASSPGPGQENSPLHF. The CDR3 DNA is TGCGCCAGCAGCCCCGGACCGGGACAGGAGAATTCACCCCTCCACTTT. The entire variable domain, with the rest obtained from reference TRBV5-1 and TRBJ1-6, is as follows: KAGVTQTPRYLIKTRGQQVTLSCSPISGHRSVSWYQQTPGQGLQFLFEYFSETQRNKGNFPGRFSGRQFSNSRSEMNVSTLELGDSALYLCASSPGPGQENSPLHFGNGTRLTVT.

In its sample, this clone was seen once. The V and J genes are TRBV6-6 and TRBJ2-1; 7 bases are a match to TRBD1. CDR1 is MNHNY, CDR2 SVGAGI, per germline (reference sequence). There are 15 residues in the CDR3. Germline trimming cut 3 bases from V and 6 bases from J; bases unmatched to any gene: 8. This CDR3 is CASSYSQGQPNEQFF. The CDR3 bases are TGTGCCAGCAGTTATTCTCAGGGACAGCCCAATGAGCAGTTCTTC.

This rearrangement joins TRBV10-3 to TRBJ2-5; the match to TRBD2 covers 12 bases. V lost 3 bases to trimming and J lost 4 bases; unmatched junction nucleotides: 6. Germline-derived CDR1 and CDR2 are ENHRY and SYGVKD. The length of the CDR3 is 16 residues. CDR3 coding DNA: TGTGCCATCAGTGATACTAGCGGGAGGACAGGAGAGACCCAGTACTTC. Translated: CAISDTSGRTGETQYF.